Detailed here is one TCR beta chain. Its cognate antigen is unknown. Each cell subset's genomic DNA was divided evenly among several immunoSEQ plates. Here immunoSEQ multiplex PCR was the method, and the copy in TCRdb shows in-frame clones only, minus some. The sample lists 2 million to 2.5 million clones; 80% to 95% were seen once. CDR1 is SGHRS and CDR2 is YFSETQ in the germline V gene. Trimming removed 2 bases at V and 1 base at J, with 9 bases between. This CDR3 is built from 14 residues. The data are from a study of shared clonotypes between healthy human individuals. The study's findings and limits: Generally, naive subsets came out with larger estimated richness than memory subsets. Owing to a small donor count, the genetic and exposure-history diversity represented was limited. It was anticipated that sequencing depth would influence how many clonotypes donors shared.

This chain connects TRBV5-1 to TRBJ2-5; the D is unclear. This sequence originates from a man between 18 and 35 years old in good health. Some clones in this sample may be carry-over from other donors' samples. Sequencing was done on a sample of naive CD4+ T cells from PBMCs. The subset: CD45RA+ positively selected. CDR3 in amino acids: CASSFGRFQETQYF. Here the CDR3 DNA reads TGCGCCAGCAGCTTCGGACGCTTCCAAGAGACCCAGTACTTC.